This note documents a single T cell receptor beta chain sequence. No antigen is known for it. Per-base qualities were not stored, and no clone one base away is much larger. The data derive from a study of T cell responses to AZD1222 COVID-19 vaccine (dated by TCRdb to the early 2020s). In the study overall: AZD1222 recipients given second doses at about 4 weeks or at about 12 weeks were pooled, since spike-specific TCR depth and breadth were not found to differ between the two schedules. A total of around 240 trial participants underwent TCR sequencing, of whom 207 had received two doses of AZD1222 and around 25 had received two doses of the MenACWY control vaccine. Trial participants were enrolled by age into 18-55, 56-69 and 70-plus year subgroups, with approximately 150, 28 and 58 TCR-sequenced participants respectively.

Points the paper makes about the study in general: Reportedly, close to half of the unique spike-specific TCRs recognized epitopes lying outside the regions that are mutated in the B.1.351 and B.1.1.7 variants. The 56-69-year group was small, and its depth increase did not reach significance, likely because of low power. Because no samples from the day 14 peak response were available, repertoires could be characterized only after the peak T cell response. CD4 TCRs associated with the vaccine covered the entire spike protein, and the dominant responses were in regions 160-218 and 743-854. Only 5 to 7 AZD1222 recipients were SARS-CoV-2 seropositive at baseline, limiting conclusions about previously exposed vaccinees. Participants were mostly white British and included more females than males, and it was suggested by the authors that clonal diversity may have been underestimated. Spike-specific TCR breadth and depth rose significantly after two AZD1222 doses compared with day 0 and with MenACWY recipients.

CDR1 and CDR2, looked up from the germline V gene (reference sequence), are SEHNR and FQNEAQ. Deletion took 5 bases off V and 7 bases off J, with a span of 12 bases between the germline ends. Its CDR3 holds 12 amino acids, cysteine through phenylalanine. Only the CDR3 region is kept as DNA, spanning 36 bases read in frame from base 1. The CDR3 regions of human TCRbeta chains were analyzed by immunosequencing. For the original study's pipeline: TCRs in the repertoires were matched against a reference library of SARS-CoV-2-specific TCRs that had been generated with the MIRA antigen-specificity platform. Breadth was defined as the fraction of unique TCRs that were SARS-CoV-2-associated. Depth was defined as the fraction of total T cells that were SARS-CoV-2-associated. Using the MIRA data, every spike-specific TCR was mapped to the spike region that the TCR reacted to and assigned to either a CD4 or a CD8 class. Log10-transformed breadth and depth values were compared by one-way ANOVA with Sidak's multiple comparisons tests. TCRdb took over this immuneACCESS table, retaining in-frame rearrangements with V and J assigned. Such tables are incomplete; in checked studies, under half of the missing clones stem from an unresolved V gene, and the remainder is unexplained. V, J and clone size derive from that table, while D and trimming were established from the DNA sequence. The sample table lists more than 95,000 clones, 80% to 90% of them with a count of one. Over 7.5% of the sample is taken by the ten largest.

What the time point label conveys for this sample: baseline before first vaccination. Vaccinee samples came from UK trials COV001 and COV002, including a single-blind randomized controlled phase 2/3 trial of AZD1222 (ChAdOx1 nCoV-19) in healthy adults. Trial participant PBMC samples were collected at day 0 and day 28 after the second dose for TCRbeta chain sequencing. The chain links TRBV7-9 with TRBJ2-7; tentative D gene TRBD1, with 5 bases matching. This sequence was found in an adult in good health. The source material was peripheral blood, sampled on day 0 of AZD1222 vaccination. The CDR3 reads CASSPTSGEQYF. The nucleotide sequence reads TGTGCCAGCAGCCCCACCTCAGGGGAGCAGTACTTC. Reference TRBV7-9 and TRBJ2-7 proteins supply the regions before and after the CDR3; the full variable domain is: DTGVSQNPRHKITKRGQNVTFRCDPISEHNRLYWYRQTLGQGPEFLTYFQNEAQLEKSRLLSDRFSAERPKGSFSTLEIQRTEQGDSAMYLCASSPTSGEQYFGPGTRLTVT.